The present entry profiles one T cell receptor (beta chain) with its context. Profiled with immunoSEQ multiplex PCR; TCRdb holds only in-frame clones, not every one. The sample consists of fewer than 75,000 clones, around 86% of them appearing once. This record comes from a study of radiotherapy plus CTLA-4 blockade in lung cancer. V lost 4 bases and J 4 bases, leaving 5 bases between the germline ends. The germline CDR1 and CDR2 sequences are LNHDA and SQIVND (reference sequence). There are 13 residues in the CDR3. Here the sequenced sample was peripheral blood, taken from a patient treated with radiotherapy plus ipilimumab. The J gene is TRBJ2-6, the V gene TRBV19; D gene ambiguous. The receptor was isolated from a human donor with non-small cell lung cancer that progressed on radiotherapy plus ipilimumab. The DNA of the CDR3 is TGTGCCAGTAGTAAGTGGGGGGCCAACGTCCTGACTTTC. Its protein is CASSKWGANVLTF.